Below, one TCR beta chain is given with its context. Its target is not known. Because the CDR3's place on the DNA is in doubt, the DNA is left out and the CDR3 is given as listed by TCRdb. Patients had HPV-negative, locally advanced oral cavity squamous cell carcinoma. PBMCs were not maintained or expanded in culture before analysis. Germline values: CDR1 MNHNS, CDR2 SASEGT. The CDR3 is 15 residues long, ends included. The data belong to a study of neoadjuvant anti-PD-1 for oral cavity cancer. Broader study findings: Non-responders to neoadjuvant nivolumab had significantly more clonal PBMC T cells than responders.

PBMC libraries mostly used around 460 ng of input genomic DNA, with six replicates per sample. TCRdb's copy holds only in-frame clones and misses some; the assay was immunoSEQ multiplex PCR. The profile shows approximately 15,000 clones, 65% to 75% of them singletons. The sequence was collected from a person aged 35-80 years with oral cavity squamous cell carcinoma. The chain recombines TRBV6-1 with TRBJ1-2; the D call TRBD1 from the table was never checked on the DNA. Source: PBMCs, taken before nivolumab (anti-PD-1) treatment. The CDR3 region is CASSEAWGQGARHTF.